Given below is one T cell receptor (beta chain) in context. In the study's own analysis: Estimates of nucleated cell counts were drawn from the amplification of reference gene primers. The method was immunoSEQ multiplex PCR; TCRdb's version includes in-frame clones alone and lacks a portion of them. V and J calls and clone size follow that table, whereas D and trimming were derived from the DNA. The table lists 90,000 to 120,000 clones, approximately 88% of them singletons. This entry is derived from a study of blood T cell repertoires in COVID-19. The overall study: Whether acute or convalescent, the COVID-19 samples came from the United States, Italy and Spain. Sources were T cells, B-cell-depleted T cells, or PBMCs; the material itself was cDNA or gDNA.

This CDR3 region has 14 residues. Germline CDR1 and CDR2: MDHEN and SYDVKM. With V trimmed by 4 bases and J by 4 bases, 4 bases remained unmatched. The chain uses TRBV28 and TRBJ1-2, with TRBD1 matching over 9 bases. Sequencing input: peripheral blood. The origin of this receptor is a middle-aged man with active or convalescent COVID-19. CDR3 amino acids: CASSWGTGSYGYTF. The CDR3 nucleotides are TGTGCCAGCAGTTGGGGGACAGGGTCCTATGGCTACACCTTC.